A selection of T cell receptor beta chains follows, all from one sample in a study of control samples from healthy donors and cancer patients. TCRdb's copy holds only in-frame clones and misses some; the assay was immunoSEQ multiplex PCR. The profile shows about 180,000 clones, nearly 90% of them singletons. The source material was blood. The receptors derive from a woman aged 45-65 years in good health. CDR3s include the opening cysteine and the closing phenylalanine or tryptophan. The D gene is left open where the match is weak. The size of a clone is reported for some rows only, either as once, few or many, or as a class for expanded clones.

j_gene | abundance | v_gene | d_gene | CDR3aa | CDR3nt
TRBJ2-5 | . | TRBV19 | . | CASSMVKQGQETQYF | TGTGCCAGTAGTATGGTAAAACAGGGACAAGAGACCCAGTACTTC
TRBJ2-5 | . | TRBV19 | . | CASSPRSQVQETQYF | TGTGCCAGTAGTCCAAGAAGCCAGGTCCAAGAGACCCAGTACTTC
TRBJ1-1 | . | TRBV10-1 | . | CASSGRGCTEAFF | TGCGCCAGCAGTGGAAGGGGGTGTACTGAAGCTTTCTTT
TRBJ1-5 | . | TRBV15 | . | CATRETARESNQPQHF | TGTGCCACCAGGGAAACGGCGAGGGAGAGCAATCAGCCCCAGCATTTT
TRBJ2-7 | once | TRBV7-6 | . | CASSFQGPLEQYF | TGTGCCAGCAGCTTTCAGGGGCCCTTGGAGCAGTACTTC
TRBJ1-2 | . | TRBV24-1 | . | CATSDYSYNYGYTF | TGTGCCACCAGTGATTACAGCTACAACTATGGCTACACCTTC
TRBJ2-1 | once | TRBV5-4 | . | CASQRTEAYNEQFF | TGTGCCAGCCAGCGGACGGAGGCCTACAATGAGCAGTTCTTC
TRBJ2-3 | . | TRBV15 | . | CATSTLLSQDTQYF | TGTGCCACCAGCACCCTTCTTAGTCAGGATACGCAGTATTTT
TRBJ2-7 | . | TRBV6-6 | TRBD1 | CASTTGTGSLGEQYF | TGTGCCAGCACCACCGGGACAGGGAGTTTAGGGGAGCAGTACTTC
TRBJ1-6 | . | TRBV5-5 | . | CASSLGRPPGPLHF | TGTGCCAGCAGCCTGGGACGGCCCCCGGGGCCCCTCCACTTT
TRBJ2-2 | . | TRBV5-4 | . | CASSLESTGHTGELFF | TGTGCCAGCAGCTTGGAGTCTACAGGGCACACCGGGGAGCTGTTTTTT
TRBJ1-2 | once | TRBV6-5 | . | CASSYPVGQGYGYTF | TGTGCCAGCAGTTACCCCGTGGGGCAGGGCTATGGCTACACCTTC
TRBJ1-1 | once | TRBV5-1 | TRBD1 | CASSSDRGMSLTFSEAFF | TGCGCCAGCAGCTCCGACAGGGGGATGTCTTTAACGTTCTCTGAAGCTTTCTTT
TRBJ1-6 | once | TRBV9 | . | CASSVGDINSPLHF | TGTGCCAGCAGCGTAGGGGATATAAATTCACCCCTCCACTTT
TRBJ2-7 | . | TRBV25-1 | . | CASSELGVGEQYF | TGTGCCAGCAGTGAATTAGGCGTCGGGGAGCAGTACTTC
TRBJ2-1 | . | TRBV11-3 | TRBD1 | CASSRDRGEQFF | TGTGCCAGCAGCCGTGACAGGGGTGAGCAGTTCTTC
TRBJ1-5 | once | TRBV6-5 | . | CASSYLGIDQPQHF | TGTGCCAGCAGTTACCTTGGTATAGATCAGCCCCAGCATTTT
TRBJ1-5 | . | TRBV7-2 | . | CASSLRSRAGKGPQHF | TGTGCCAGCAGCTTACGGTCCAGGGCGGGAAAAGGGCCCCAGCATTTT
TRBJ2-1 | . | TRBV7-9 | . | CASSLAFSSYNEQFF | TGTGCCAGCAGCTTAGCGTTTAGCTCCTACAATGAGCAGTTCTTC
TRBJ2-3 | . | TRBV4-2 | . | CASSQWGRIDTDTQYF | TGTGCCAGCAGCCAATGGGGCAGAATTGACACAGATACGCAGTATTTT
TRBJ2-7 | . | TRBV30 | . | CARTAGGSYEQYF | TGTGCCAGAACGGCAGGAGGCTCCTACGAGCAGTACTTC
TRBJ1-1 | . | TRBV6-2/TRBV6-3 | . | CASSLGQITEAFF | TGTGCCAGCAGTCTGGGACAAATCACTGAAGCTTTCTTT
TRBJ2-2 | . | TRBV28 | . | CASSQGIAGELFF | TGTGCCAGCAGTCAAGGGATCGCCGGGGAGCTGTTTTTT
TRBJ2-3 | . | TRBV3-1/TRBV3-2 | . | CASSGGPDTQYF | TGTGCCAGCAGCGGGGGGCCAGATACGCAGTATTTT